The clone carrying this T cell receptor beta chain is medium-sized within its sample. These data are taken from a study of T cells in Graves' hyperthyroidism and ophthalmopathy. Unmatched junction bases numbered 9, after V lost 1 base and J lost 11 bases. CDR1 is SGHAT, CDR2 FQNNGV, per germline. The CDR3 is 14 residues long. The CDR3 regions of TCR beta were amplified from RNA transcripts. Using the HTBI primer set, a first-round RT-PCR was run on the TCR CDR3. TCRdb reprocessed the multiplex PCR reads via MiXCR and lists one record per CDR3 protein. Among 130,000 to 150,000 distinct CDR3 sequences listed, more than 20% were seen once. Subjects aged 18 to 65 presented with newly diagnosed hyperthyroidism of less than 2 months' duration. Exclusion followed for patients with uncontrolled infection, other autoimmune disease, pregnancy or lactation.

V and J are TRBV11-2 and TRBJ1-1; TRBD1 agrees at 8 bases. Source material: blood. The sequence was obtained from a woman aged 45-65 years with Graves' hyperthyroidism that later progressed to Graves' ophthalmopathy. The CDR3 protein is CASSLAGGAYQAFF. The CDR3 nucleotides are TGTGCCAGCAGCTTAGCAGGGGGCGCGTATCAGGCTTTCTTT.